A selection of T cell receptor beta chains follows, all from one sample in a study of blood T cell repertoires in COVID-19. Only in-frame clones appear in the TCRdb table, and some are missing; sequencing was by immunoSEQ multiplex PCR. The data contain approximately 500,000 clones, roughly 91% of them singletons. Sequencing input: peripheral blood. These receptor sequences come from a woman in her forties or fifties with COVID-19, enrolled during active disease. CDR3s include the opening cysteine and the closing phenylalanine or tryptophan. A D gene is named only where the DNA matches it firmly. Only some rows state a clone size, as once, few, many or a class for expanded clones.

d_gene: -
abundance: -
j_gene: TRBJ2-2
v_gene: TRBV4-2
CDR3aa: CASSQHGSGNTGELFF
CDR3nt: TGTGCCAGCAGCCAACATGGTAGCGGGAACACCGGGGAGCTGTTTTTT

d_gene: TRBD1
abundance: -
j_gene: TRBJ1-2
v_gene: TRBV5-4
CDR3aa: CASSSDRGRGYTF
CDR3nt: TGTGCCAGCAGCTCAGACAGGGGCCGCGGCTACACCTTC

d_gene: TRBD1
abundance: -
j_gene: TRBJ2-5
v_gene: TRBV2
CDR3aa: CASGLGQQETQYF
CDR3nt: TGTGCCAGCGGCCTGGGACAGCAAGAGACCCAGTACTTC

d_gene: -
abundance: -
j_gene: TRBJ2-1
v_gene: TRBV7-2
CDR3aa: CASSGIYQPGRLSHEQFF
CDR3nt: TGTGCCAGCAGCGGAATTTATCAGCCCGGGAGACTATCCCATGAGCAGTTCTTC

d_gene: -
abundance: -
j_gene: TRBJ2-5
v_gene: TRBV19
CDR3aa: CASRGGQETQYF
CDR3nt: TGTGCCAGTAGGGGGGGTCAGGAGACCCAGTACTTC

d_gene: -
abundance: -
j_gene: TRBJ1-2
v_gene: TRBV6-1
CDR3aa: CASSDLGGPGGYTF
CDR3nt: TGTGCCAGCAGTGACCTGGGAGGGCCTGGTGGCTACACCTTC

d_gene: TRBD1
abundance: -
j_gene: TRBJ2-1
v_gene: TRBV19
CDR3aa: CASSYTGTGHHEQFF
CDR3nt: TGTGCCAGTAGTTACACCGGGACAGGGCACCATGAGCAGTTCTTC

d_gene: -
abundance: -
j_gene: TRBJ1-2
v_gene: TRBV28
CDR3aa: CASSLEGTHGYTF
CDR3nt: TGTGCCAGCAGTTTAGAAGGGACACATGGCTACACCTTC

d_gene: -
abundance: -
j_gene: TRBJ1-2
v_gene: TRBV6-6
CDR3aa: CASSYVPAHEGYGYTF
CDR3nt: TGTGCCAGCAGTTACGTCCCGGCTCACGAGGGCTATGGCTACACCTTC

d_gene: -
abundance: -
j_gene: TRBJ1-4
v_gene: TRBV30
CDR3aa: CAWSTMVRGHEKLFF
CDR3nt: TGTGCCTGGAGTACAATGGTTCGGGGTCATGAAAAACTGTTTTTT

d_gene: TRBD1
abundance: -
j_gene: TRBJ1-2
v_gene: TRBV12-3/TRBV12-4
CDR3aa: CASRTGTGEFNTF
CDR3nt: TGTGCCAGCAGAACCGGGACAGGCGAGTTTAACACCTTC

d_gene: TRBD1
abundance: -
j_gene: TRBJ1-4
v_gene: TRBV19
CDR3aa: CASSKGTGRTEKLFF
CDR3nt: TGTGCCAGTAGTAAGGGGACAGGTCGTACTGAAAAACTGTTTTTT

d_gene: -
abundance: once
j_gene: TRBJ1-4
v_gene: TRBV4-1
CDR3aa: CASRRTGADNEKLFF
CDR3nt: TGCGCCAGCAGACGTACGGGAGCCGATAATGAAAAACTGTTTTTT

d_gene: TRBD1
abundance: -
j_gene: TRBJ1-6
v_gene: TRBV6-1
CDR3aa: CASSEFDRGRSPLHF
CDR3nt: TGTGCCAGCAGTGAATTTGACAGGGGGCGATCACCCCTCCACTTT

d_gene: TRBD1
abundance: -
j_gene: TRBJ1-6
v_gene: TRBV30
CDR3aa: CAWSGQGNSPLHF
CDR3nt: TGTGCCTGGAGTGGACAGGGTAATTCACCCCTCCACTTT

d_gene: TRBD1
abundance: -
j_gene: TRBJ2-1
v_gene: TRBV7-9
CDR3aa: CASTKKGGPYNEQFF
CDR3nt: TGTGCCAGCACCAAAAAAGGGGGCCCATACAATGAGCAGTTCTTC

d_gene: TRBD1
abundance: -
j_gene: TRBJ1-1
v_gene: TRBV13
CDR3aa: CASSLGSRDRGAFF
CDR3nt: TGTGCCAGCAGCTTGGGAAGTCGGGACAGGGGAGCTTTCTTT

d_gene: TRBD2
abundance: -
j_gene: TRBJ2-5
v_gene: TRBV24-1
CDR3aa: CATSEPLGLAGAQETQYF
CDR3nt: TGTGCCACCAGTGAGCCCCTGGGACTAGCGGGGGCCCAAGAGACCCAGTACTTC

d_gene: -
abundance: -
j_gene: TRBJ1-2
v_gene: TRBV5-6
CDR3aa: CASRKVQGLLYGYTF
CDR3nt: TGTGCCAGCAGGAAAGTACAGGGCCTCCTCTATGGCTACACCTTC

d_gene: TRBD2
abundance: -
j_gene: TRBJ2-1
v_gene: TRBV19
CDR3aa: CASSSGGDNEQFF
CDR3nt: TGTGCCAGCTCTAGCGGGGGGGACAATGAGCAGTTCTTC

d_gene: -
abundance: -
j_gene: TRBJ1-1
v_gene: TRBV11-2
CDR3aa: CASSLGRQREAFF
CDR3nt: TGTGCCAGCAGCTTAGGTAGGCAGCGCGAAGCTTTCTTT

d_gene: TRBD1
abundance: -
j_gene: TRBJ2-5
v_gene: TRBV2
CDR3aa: CASTLNPQGARETQYF
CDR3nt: TGTGCCAGCACCCTCAATCCACAGGGGGCAAGGGAGACCCAGTACTTC

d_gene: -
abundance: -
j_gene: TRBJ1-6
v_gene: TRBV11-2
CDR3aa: CASSLVQGPNILSPLHF
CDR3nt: TGTGCCAGCAGCTTAGTACAGGGCCCTAATATTCTTTCACCCCTCCACTTT

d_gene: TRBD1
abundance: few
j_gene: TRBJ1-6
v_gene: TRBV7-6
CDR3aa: CASSLRDRGGSPLHF
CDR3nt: TGTGCCAGCAGCCTCAGGGACAGGGGAGGATCACCCCTCCACTTT

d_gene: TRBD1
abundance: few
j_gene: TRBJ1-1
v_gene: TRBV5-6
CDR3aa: CASSFWDRETSEAFF
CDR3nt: TGTGCCAGCAGCTTCTGGGACAGGGAGACGTCTGAAGCTTTCTTT

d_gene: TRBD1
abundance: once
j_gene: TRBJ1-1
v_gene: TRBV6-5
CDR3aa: CASSSGQGADTEAFF
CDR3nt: TGTGCCAGCAGTTCGGGACAGGGGGCGGACACTGAAGCTTTCTTT

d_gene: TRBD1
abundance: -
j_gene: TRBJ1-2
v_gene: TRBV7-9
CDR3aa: CASSSDRIYGYTF
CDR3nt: TGTGCCAGCAGCTCGGACAGGATCTATGGCTACACCTTC

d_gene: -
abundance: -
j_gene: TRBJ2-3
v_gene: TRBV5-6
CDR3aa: CASSFISGTNTQYF
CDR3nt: TGTGCCAGCAGCTTTATTAGCGGCACAAATACGCAGTATTTT

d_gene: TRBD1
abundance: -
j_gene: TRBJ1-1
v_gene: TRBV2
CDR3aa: CASRYGQAPNTEAFF
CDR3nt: TGTGCCAGCAGATATGGACAGGCCCCGAACACTGAAGCTTTCTTT

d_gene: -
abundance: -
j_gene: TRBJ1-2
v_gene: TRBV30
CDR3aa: CAWSRPQGHYGYTF
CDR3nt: TGTGCCTGGAGTCGACCGCAGGGCCACTATGGCTACACCTTC

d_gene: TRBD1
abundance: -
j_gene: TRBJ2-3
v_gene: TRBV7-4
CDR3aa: CASSFRGQGAAGELGDTQYF
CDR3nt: TGTGCCAGCAGCTTTCGAGGACAGGGGGCCGCAGGTGAGCTTGGGGATACGCAGTATTTT

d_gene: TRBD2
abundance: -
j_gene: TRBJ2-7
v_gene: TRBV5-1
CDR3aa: CASSLGAGADYEQYF
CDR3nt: TGCGCCAGCAGCTTGGGAGCGGGGGCCGACTACGAGCAGTACTTC

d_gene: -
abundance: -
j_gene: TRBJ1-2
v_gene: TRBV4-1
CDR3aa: CASSRQLAGWERYGYTF
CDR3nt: TGCGCCAGCAGCCGCCAACTGGCGGGCTGGGAGAGGTATGGCTACACCTTC

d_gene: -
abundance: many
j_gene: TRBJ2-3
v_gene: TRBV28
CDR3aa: CASSPRGEVDTDTQYF
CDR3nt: TGTGCCAGCAGTCCCCGCGGAGAGGTAGACACAGATACGCAGTATTTT

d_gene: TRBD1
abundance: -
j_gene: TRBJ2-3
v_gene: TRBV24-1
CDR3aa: CATSDFADRGGDTQYF
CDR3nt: TGTGCCACCAGTGATTTTGCGGACAGGGGTGGAGATACGCAGTATTTT

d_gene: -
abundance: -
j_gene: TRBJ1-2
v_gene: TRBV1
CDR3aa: CTGRITGFGYGYTF
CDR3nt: TGCACCGGCCGAATTACAGGGTTTGGCTATGGCTACACCTTC

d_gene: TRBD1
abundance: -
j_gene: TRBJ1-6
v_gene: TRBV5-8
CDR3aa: CAGGQGALNSPLHF
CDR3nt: TGTGCCGGAGGACAGGGGGCTCTTAATTCACCCCTCCACTTT

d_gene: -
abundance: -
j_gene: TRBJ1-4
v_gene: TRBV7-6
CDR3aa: CASKPSPASGYEKLFF
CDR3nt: TGTGCCAGTAAACCCTCTCCGGCCAGCGGCTATGAAAAACTGTTTTTT

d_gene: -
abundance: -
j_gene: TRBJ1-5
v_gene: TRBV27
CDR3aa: CASSARGGLNQPQHF
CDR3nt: TGTGCCAGCTCGGCACGCGGCGGATTGAATCAGCCCCAGCATTTT

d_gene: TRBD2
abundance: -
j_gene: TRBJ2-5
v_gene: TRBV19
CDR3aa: CASSPSGGVYETQYF
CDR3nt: TGTGCCAGTAGTCCTAGCGGGGGGGTTTATGAGACCCAGTACTTC

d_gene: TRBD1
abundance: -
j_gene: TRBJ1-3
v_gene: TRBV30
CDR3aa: CAWSVPDRVRGNTIYF
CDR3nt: TGTGCCTGGAGTGTCCCGGACAGGGTGAGGGGAAACACCATATATTTT

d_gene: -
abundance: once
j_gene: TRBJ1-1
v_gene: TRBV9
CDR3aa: CASSVGVLGGFSGTEAFF
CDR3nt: TGTGCCAGCAGCGTGGGGGTCCTTGGAGGGTTCTCGGGCACTGAAGCTTTCTTT

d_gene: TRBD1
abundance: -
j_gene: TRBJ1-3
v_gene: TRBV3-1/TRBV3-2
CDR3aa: CASSQAGQSGNTIYF
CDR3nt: TGTGCCAGCAGCCAGGCGGGACAGTCTGGAAACACCATATATTTT

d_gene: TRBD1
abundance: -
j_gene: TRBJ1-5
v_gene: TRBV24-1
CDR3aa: CAIADPRQGDNQPQHF
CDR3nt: TGTGCCATTGCGGACCCACGACAGGGGGACAATCAGCCCCAGCATTTT

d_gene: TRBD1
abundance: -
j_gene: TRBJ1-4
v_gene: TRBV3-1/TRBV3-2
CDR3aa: CASSQESRRGLTNEKLFF
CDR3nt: TGTGCCAGCAGCCAAGAATCCCGGAGGGGGCTCACTAATGAAAAACTGTTTTTT

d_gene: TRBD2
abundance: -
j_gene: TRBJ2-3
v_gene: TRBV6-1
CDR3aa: CASSELKRGVDTQYF
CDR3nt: TGTGCCAGCAGTGAACTTAAGCGGGGGGTAGATACGCAGTATTTT

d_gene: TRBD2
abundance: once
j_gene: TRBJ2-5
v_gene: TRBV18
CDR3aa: CASSPAGGARETQYF
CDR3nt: TGTGCCAGCTCACCCGCCGGGGGGGCAAGAGAGACCCAGTACTTC

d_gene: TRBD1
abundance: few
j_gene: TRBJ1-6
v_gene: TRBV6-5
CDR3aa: CASSLTQQGTRSPLHF
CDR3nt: TGTGCCAGCAGTTTGACTCAACAGGGGACGCGGTCACCCCTCCACTTT

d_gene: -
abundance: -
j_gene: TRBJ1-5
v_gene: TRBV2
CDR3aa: CASDSLRDQPQHF
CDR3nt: TGTGCCAGCGACAGCTTGCGCGATCAGCCCCAGCATTTT

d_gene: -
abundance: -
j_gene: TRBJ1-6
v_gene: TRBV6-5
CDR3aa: CASSDLDRAFSPLHF
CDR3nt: TGTGCCAGCAGCGACCTGGACAGAGCTTTTTCACCCCTCCACTTT

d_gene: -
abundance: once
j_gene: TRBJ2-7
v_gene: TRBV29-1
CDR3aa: CSGREGGEQYF
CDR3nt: TGCAGCGGAAGGGAAGGAGGGGAGCAGTACTTC

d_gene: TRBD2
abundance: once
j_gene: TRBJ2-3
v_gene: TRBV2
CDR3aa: CASTRLAGGTDTQYF
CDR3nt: TGTGCCAGCACCCGACTAGCGGGGGGCACAGATACGCAGTATTTT

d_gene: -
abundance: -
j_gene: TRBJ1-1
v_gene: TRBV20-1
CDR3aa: CSARIRDTFPF
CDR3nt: TGCAGTGCTAGGATTCGGGACACTTTTCCATTT

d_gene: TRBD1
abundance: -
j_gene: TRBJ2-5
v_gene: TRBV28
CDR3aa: CASSSGTGVGETQYF
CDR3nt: TGTGCCAGCAGTTCCGGGACAGGGGTCGGGGAGACCCAGTACTTC

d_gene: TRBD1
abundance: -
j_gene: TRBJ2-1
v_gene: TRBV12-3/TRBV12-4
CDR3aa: CAVGQGAYNEQFF
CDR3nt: TGTGCCGTCGGACAGGGGGCTTACAATGAGCAGTTCTTC

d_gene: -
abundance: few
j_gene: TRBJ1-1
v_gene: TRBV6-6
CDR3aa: CASTGANTEAFF
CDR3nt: TGTGCCAGCACAGGGGCGAACACTGAAGCTTTCTTT

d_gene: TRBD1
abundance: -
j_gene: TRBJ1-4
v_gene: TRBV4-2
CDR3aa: CASSQDYAGGVGDEKLFF
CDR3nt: TGTGCCAGCAGCCAAGATTACGCAGGGGGCGTTGGCGATGAAAAACTGTTTTTT